These 5 T cell receptor beta chains were sequenced from one sample in a study of glioma-infiltrating T cells. TCR alpha and beta CDR3 regions were amplified from RNA using iRepertoire nested multiplex PCR. MiXCR, applied by TCRdb to the multiplex PCR reads, yields one record per CDR3 protein. The repertoire holds roughly 120,000 distinct CDR3 sequences, with 20% to 25% as singletons. The sample comprised glioma tissue, nonneoplastic brain tissue, or PBMCs (not recorded which). These receptors originate from a human donor with low-grade glioma or glioblastoma, undergoing nonglioma brain surgery, or in good health (not recorded which).

Many counts were recorded for this clonotype. This chain uses TRBV28 with TRBJ2-3; a weak D match, TRBD1 (6 bases). V was pared by 7 bases and J by 3 bases, with 14 bases between. CDR3 length equals 14 residues. In germline, CDR1 is MDHEN, CDR2 SYDVKM. The CDR3, as DNA: TGTGCCAGCATCTCCACAGGGTTGACAGATACGCAGTATTTT. It codes for CASISTGLTDTQYF.

The V call is TRBV3-1, the J call TRBJ1-1; the D is unclear. Germline lookup yields CDR1 LGHDT and CDR2 YNNKEL (reference sequence). The germline V and J ends were trimmed by 1 base and 1 base, with 13 bases remaining between them. This CDR3 comprises 16 residues. This CDR3 reads CASSQGRVGSNTEAFF. Written as DNA, the CDR3 is TGTGCCAGCAGCCAAGGGCGCGTCGGCTCGAACACTGAAGCTTTCTTT.

This clonotype has a count of ten or more. The chain joins TRBV27 to TRBJ1-2; D is ambiguous. The CDR3 sequence is 13 residues long. CDR1 MNHEY and CDR2 SMNVEV come from the germline V gene (reference sequence). V was cut by 8 bases and J by 2 bases, with 12 bases left in between. CDR3 DNA: TGTGCCAGCGCGGCAGGAGCAAACTATGGCTACACCTTC. Protein: CASAAGANYGYTF.

This clonotype was detected ten times or more. The J gene is TRBJ2-7, the V gene TRBV20-1, with D possibly being TRBD1 (5 bases). The CDR3 length is 13 residues. V lost 3 bases to trimming and J lost 2 bases, with 11 bases between them. Germline V gene sequence: CDR1 DFQATT, CDR2 SNEGSKA (reference sequence). Here the CDR3 DNA reads TGCAGTGCTAGGCGACAGATTACCTACGAGCAGTACTTC. Its protein product is CSARRQITYEQYF.

This clonotype came up many times. The chain joins TRBV20-1 to TRBJ2-7; a weak D match, TRBD2 (6 bases). This CDR3 spans 14 amino acids. V was cut by 0 bases and J by 6 bases, with 15 bases left in between. Germline CDR1 is DFQATT and CDR2 is SNEGSKA (reference sequence). The CDR3, as DNA: TGCAGTGCTAGAGAATCTAGCGCTGTTATCGAGCAGTACTTC. Translated: CSARESSAVIEQYF.